This record looks at one T cell receptor beta chain sequence and its context. Repertoires were generated with immunoSEQ multiplex PCR, while TCRdb's copy carries only in-frame clones and drops some. The table shows about 70,000 clones, with about 94% occurring only once. The sample originates from a study of T cell changes during pregnancy in multiple sclerosis. Germline V CDR1 and CDR2: SGHAT, FQNNGV. The CDR3 is 12 amino acids. V was shortened by 0 bases and J by 5 bases, with 4 bases between the two germline ends. The specimen comprised peripheral blood, sampled in the third trimester of pregnancy. This clonotype was sampled from a female donor with multiple sclerosis, enrolled in a pregnancy study. V usage is TRBV11-2 and J usage is TRBJ1-1; D gene unclear. The CDR3 sequence: CASSLDSTEAFF. CDR3 bases: TGTGCCAGCAGCTTAGATTCAACTGAAGCTTTCTTT.